These T cell receptor beta chains were read from a single sample in a study of blood T cell repertoires in COVID-19. Only in-frame clones appear in the TCRdb table, and some are missing; sequencing was by immunoSEQ multiplex PCR. The repertoire holds over 250,000 clones, about four fifths seen once, with 5% in the top ten. The specimen was PBMCs or T cells enriched from blood (not recorded which). Every receptor here comes from a man aged 35 to 55 who had been exposed to COVID-19. The CDR3 runs from the conserved cysteine through the conserved F or W. The order of the fields is D gene, J gene, CDR3 length, clone size, V gene, CDR3 DNA, CDR3 protein. The D gene is left open where the match is weak. Rows give clone size only sometimes, using once, few, many, or a class for an expanded clone.

- | TRBJ2-1 | 15 | - | TRBV5-4 | TGTGCCAGCAGCTTGGGAGGCTCGGGGTCGAATGAGCAGTTCTTC | CASSLGGSGSNEQFF
- | TRBJ2-7 | 13 | - | TRBV30 | TGTGCCTGGAGTGGGGGCCTAGAGTACGAGCAGTACTTC | CAWSGGLEYEQYF
- | TRBJ2-7 | 14 | - | TRBV9 | TGTGCCAGCAGCTTACGGGACTCCCTCTACGAGCAGTACTTC | CASSLRDSLYEQYF
TRBD2 | TRBJ2-2 | 15 | - | TRBV7-2 | TGTGCCAGCAGCTTGACGGGAGGCGGGACCGGGGAGCTGTTTTTT | CASSLTGGGTGELFF
TRBD2 | TRBJ2-3 | 13 | - | TRBV12-3/TRBV12-4 | TGTGCCAGCAGTTTCGGTCTAGCGGTTACGCAGTATTTT | CASSFGLAVTQYF
- | TRBJ2-1 | 14 | - | TRBV19 | TGTGCCAGTAAGTCCAGGCGGACTCAAAATGAGCAGTTCTTC | CASKSRRTQNEQFF
- | TRBJ1-4 | 14 | - | TRBV27 | TGTGCCAGCAGTTTGGCGGGGGCTAATGAAAAACTGTTTTTT | CASSLAGANEKLFF
TRBD2 | TRBJ2-3 | 15 | - | TRBV11-3 | TGTGCCAGCAGCTTAGGGGGACTAGTACCAGATACGCAGTATTTT | CASSLGGLVPDTQYF
- | TRBJ1-1 | 13 | - | TRBV4-1 | TGCGCCAGCAGCCAAGATCGGGGGACTGAAGCTTTCTTT | CASSQDRGTEAFF
TRBD1 | TRBJ1-5 | 15 | - | TRBV6-2/TRBV6-3 | TGTGCCAGCAGTTACCTGGGACAGGGAAATCAGCCCCAGCATTTT | CASSYLGQGNQPQHF
- | TRBJ2-7 | 13 | - | TRBV19 | TGTGCCAGTAGTCTCGGACATCTCGGCGAGCAGTACTTC | CASSLGHLGEQYF
TRBD1 | TRBJ2-5 | 14 | - | TRBV6-1 | TGTGCCAGCAGTGAAGGGGGACAGAAAGAGACCCAGTACTTC | CASSEGGQKETQYF
TRBD1 | TRBJ1-1 | 11 | - | TRBV12-3/TRBV12-4 | TGTGCCAGCACCGTGGGACAGCAAGCTTTCTTT | CASTVGQQAFF
- | TRBJ1-1 | 17 | - | TRBV5-8 | TGTGCCAGCAGCGCCCCGCGAAACTATTATATGAACACTGAAGCTTTCTTT | CASSAPRNYYMNTEAFF
- | TRBJ1-1 | 14 | - | TRBV4-2 | TGTGCCAGCAGCCAAGAGACAAGGGGGACTGAAGCTTTCTTT | CASSQETRGTEAFF
- | TRBJ2-1 | 12 | - | TRBV9 | TGTGCCAGCAGCGGAGGGAGGAATGAGCAGTTCTTC | CASSGGRNEQFF
TRBD1 | TRBJ2-6 | 18 | - | TRBV3-1/TRBV3-2 | TGTGCCAGCAGCCAACAAAGGACAGGGTTCACTGGGGCCAACGTCCTGACTTTC | CASSQQRTGFTGANVLTF
TRBD1 | TRBJ2-1 | 15 | - | TRBV27 | TGTGCCAGCAGTTTAGACAGGGATGCCTACAATGAGCAGTTCTTC | CASSLDRDAYNEQFF
- | TRBJ2-7 | 16 | - | TRBV9 | TGTGCCAGCAGCGTAGCTAGTGGGACAAGTCCCTACGAGCAGTACTTC | CASSVASGTSPYEQYF
- | TRBJ2-3 | 13 | - | TRBV7-3 | TGTGCCAGCAGAACCGGGAGCACAGATACGCAGTATTTT | CASRTGSTDTQYF
- | TRBJ2-1 | 15 | - | TRBV9 | TGTGCCAGCAGCGTAGGGGCTTCAGGAGGCAATGAGCAGTTCTTC | CASSVGASGGNEQFF
TRBD1 | TRBJ1-4 | 17 | - | TRBV7-6 | TGTGCCAGCAGCTTAGCAGGAGGGGGACAGGGGAATGAAAAACTGTTTTTT | CASSLAGGGQGNEKLFF
TRBD1 | TRBJ2-2 | 17 | - | TRBV10-1 | TGCGCCAGCAGTGAGTCGGGACAGGGGGCAAACACCGGGGAGCTGTTTTTT | CASSESGQGANTGELFF
- | TRBJ1-2 | 15 | - | TRBV6-5 | TGTGCCAGCAGTTACTGGGGAGGCAGTGCTGTCCCATACACCTTC | CASSYWGGSAVPYTF
- | TRBJ1-5 | 12 | - | TRBV6-5 | TGTGCCAGCGGAGACTTCAATCAGCCCCAGCATTTT | CASGDFNQPQHF
- | TRBJ1-1 | 14 | - | TRBV5-1 | TGCGCCAGCAGCTTGTCAGGGGAGTACACTGAAGCTTTCTTT | CASSLSGEYTEAFF
TRBD1 | TRBJ1-2 | 14 | - | TRBV9 | TGTGCCAGCAGCGTAGCTGAGGGGGCGACGGGCTACACCTTC | CASSVAEGATGYTF
- | TRBJ2-3 | 12 | - | TRBV5-1 | TGCGCCAGCAGCTTGGAGGGGGATACGCAGTATTTT | CASSLEGDTQYF
- | TRBJ2-3 | 14 | - | TRBV5-1 | TGCGCCAGCAGCCCGGGGGATTATGGAGATACGCAGTATTTT | CASSPGDYGDTQYF
- | TRBJ2-2 | 14 | - | TRBV7-6 | TGTGCCAGCAGCTTAGCTAAGGAGGGCGGGGAGCTGTTTTTT | CASSLAKEGGELFF
TRBD1 | TRBJ2-1 | 13 | few | TRBV11-2 | TGTGCCAGCGGGGGACAGGGCACGTATGAGCAGTTCTTC | CASGGQGTYEQFF
- | TRBJ1-2 | 13 | - | TRBV14 | TGTGCCAGCTCGTCGGACATGTACTATGGCTACACCTTC | CASSSDMYYGYTF
TRBD2 | TRBJ2-7 | 15 | few | TRBV5-4 | TGTGCCAGCAGCGCTGGTAGCGGGCGCCTTGTGGGGCAGTACTTC | CASSAGSGRLVGQYF
- | TRBJ1-1 | 13 | - | TRBV20-1 | TGCAGTGCTAGTCCGGGTAAGAACACTGAAGCTTTCTTT | CSASPGKNTEAFF
TRBD1 | TRBJ2-7 | 19 | - | TRBV18 | TGTGCCAGCTCACCGGCTGGGGGACAGGGACTCAGCGGGACCTTGGAGCAGTACTTC | CASSPAGGQGLSGTLEQYF
- | TRBJ2-3 | 14 | few | TRBV5-4 | TGTGCCAGCAGGGGGGCCATAAGCACAGATACGCAGTATTTT | CASRGAISTDTQYF
TRBD2 | TRBJ2-1 | 15 | - | TRBV7-7 | TGTGCTAGCAGCGCGACTAGCGGGAGTTCGGGGGAGCAGTTCTTC | CASSATSGSSGEQFF
- | TRBJ2-7 | 14 | - | TRBV7-9 | TGTGCCAGCAGCTTAAGGTCTACGATGGAGGAGCAGTACTTC | CASSLRSTMEEQYF
- | TRBJ1-6 | 14 | - | TRBV6-5 | TGTGCCAGCAGACCCGGCCCGGGTGGGGAGGCCCTCCACTTT | CASRPGPGGEALHF
- | TRBJ2-7 | 13 | once | TRBV29-1 | TGCAGCGTCCGCGGGACCTACTCCTACGAGCAGTACTTC | CSVRGTYSYEQYF
- | TRBJ2-1 | 15 | few | TRBV6-1 | TGTGCCAGCAGTGAAGGTTTGCGGAGTACCGGGGAGCAGTTCTTC | CASSEGLRSTGEQFF
TRBD2 | TRBJ2-3 | 18 | - | TRBV27 | TGTGCCAGCAGTTTAGTTGCGGGAGGGCCGATCCGCACAGATACGCAGTATTTT | CASSLVAGGPIRTDTQYF
- | TRBJ2-5 | 12 | - | TRBV10-3 | TGTGCCATCAGGGAGGGCGGGGAGACCCAGTACTTC | CAIREGGETQYF
TRBD2 | TRBJ2-1 | 16 | - | TRBV3-1/TRBV3-2 | TGTGCCAGCAGCCGCTTGTTAGCGGGAGCCCGCAATGAGCAGTTCTTC | CASSRLLAGARNEQFF
- | TRBJ2-5 | 14 | once | TRBV5-1 | TGCGCCAGCAGCGGCGGACAGTGGCAAGAGACCCAGTACTTC | CASSGGQWQETQYF
- | TRBJ1-5 | 14 | - | TRBV30 | TGTGCCTGGTCTTCGGGGAGTAGCAATCAGCCCCAGCATTTT | CAWSSGSSNQPQHF
- | TRBJ1-4 | 13 | - | TRBV24-1 | TGTGCCACCAGTGAAGGGTCGGGAGAAAAACTGTTTTTT | CATSEGSGEKLFF